This T cell receptor beta chain originates from a study of shared clonotypes between healthy human individuals (dated by TCRdb to 2020 to 2022). Study-wide context: A couple of women and a few men aged 18 to 49 years were included in the cohort. For each donor, three plates each were used for CD4 naive and CD4 memory, two plates were used for CD8 naive, and one plate was used for CD8 memory. The study deeply sequenced blood TCR repertoires of five healthy adults to estimate repertoire size and the extent of clonotype sharing between individuals. To increase sequencing depth and limit assay-specific biases, different laboratories used diverse techniques to prepare libraries and sequence TCR repertoires. Each donor's leukapheresis produced roughly between about 0.9 and 9.5 billion PBMCs.

Using the deep immunoSEQ assay, multiplex PCR amplified TCR CDR3 regions from genomic DNA. Extracted genomic DNA from each cell subset was distributed evenly across all wells of several immunoSEQ 96-well plates, and each plate was treated as a replicate. For sorted subsets, 200 to 250 ng of genomic DNA, equivalent to some 30,000 T cell genomes, went into each replicate PCR. Purified libraries were measured with a Qubit 3.0 fluorometer, size-checked on a Bioanalyzer 2100, and measured again with the KAPA Library Quantification kit. Each immunoSEQ 96-well plate was sequenced on its own single-read 150-cycle Illumina NextSeq 550 flow cell. As for the original processing: Because only junctional sequences without quality scores were contained in the immunoSEQ output, filtering matching that applied to full-length reads could not be performed. To assign V/J genes and CDR3, sequences were annotated against IMGT germline references using PyIR, a Python wrapper for IgBLAST v1.9. Reads were filtered out if the reads had weak V/J assignments (E-value above 1e-6), no CDR3, stop codons, out-of-frame junctions, or ambiguous translated residues. V3J clonotypes were defined as sequences sharing an identical inferred V gene, J gene, and CDR3 amino acid sequence. Percentage overlap between repertoires was calculated by dividing the number of shared unique clonotypes by the size of the smaller repertoire. Repertoire richness was assessed with RTK rarefaction, the Chao1 estimator, and Recon v2.1 estimates of unobserved clonotypes. Generation probabilities for all TCRbeta clonotypes obtained by the gDNA method from several donors were computed using OLGA. TCRdb provides this immuneACCESS table in a form limited to in-frame rearrangements. Some clones are lacking; in checked studies, under half of them reflect an unresolved V gene, and why the rest are absent is not known. D and trimming come from the DNA, and the V and J calls and clone size come from that table. The sample contains a few million clones, 85% to 95% of them found a single time. Clones ranked in the top ten supply 0.14% of the sample.

Donors were healthy HIV-negative adults with no recently reported acute infections or vaccinations. Every donor was a Caucasian adult living in Nashville, Tennessee, USA. CD4+ T cells were enriched by magnetic negative selection, after which naive cells were positively selected on CD45RA and the negative fraction was taken as the memory subset. Blood was collected by leukapheresis, and PBMCs were isolated by Ficoll-Histopaque density gradient centrifugation and then cryopreserved in liquid nitrogen vapor phase. Analytical flow cytometry was used to check the purity and quantity of each magnetically sorted T cell population. Genomic DNA was isolated from each sorted fraction and quantified by UV absorbance on a Nanodrop 2000c. Overall study outcomes, separate from this receptor: Compared with non-shared clonotypes, clonotypes shared by all four sorted-subset donors had higher generation probabilities. The genetic and exposure-history diversity represented was limited by the small number of donors. Naive subsets generally had larger estimated clonotype richness than memory subsets did. Incomplete sequencing was indicated by rarefaction of sorted-subset datasets, despite the large sequencing depth. Sampling was restricted to blood, and TCR repertoires in tissues likely differ from the TCR repertoires found in blood. Based on pairwise subsampling, the degree of clonotype sharing among donors was expected to be affected by sequencing depth. When several donors were compared, the shared fraction of clonotypes was about 5.2% for naive CD4, roughly 3.3% for naive CD8, roughly 2.5% for memory CD4, and less than 0.45% for memory CD8.

CDR1 and CDR2 were assigned from the germline V gene as MNHEY and SVGAGI. Trimming at the junction amounts to 5 bases on V and 11 bases on J, and the germline ends lie 13 bases apart. From its cysteine to its phenylalanine, the CDR3 spans 11 amino acids. Only the CDR3 region is kept as DNA, spanning 33 bases read in frame from base 1. As for this clone: Its cognate antigen has yet to be identified. No quality values exist for individual bases; no much larger clone is one base distant.

The sequencing sample was made of naive CD4+ T cells sorted from blood. Explained via the paper, the cell subset or site label denotes: CD45RA+ positively selected. The chain was built from TRBV6-5 and TRBJ2-7, with the D call perhaps TRBD1 or TRBD2, as 7 bases match in each case. The sequence was obtained from a young man in good health. The CDR3: CASSLQGREYF. The nucleotide sequence reads as follows: TGTGCCAGCAGTCTACAGGGGAGGGAGTACTTC.